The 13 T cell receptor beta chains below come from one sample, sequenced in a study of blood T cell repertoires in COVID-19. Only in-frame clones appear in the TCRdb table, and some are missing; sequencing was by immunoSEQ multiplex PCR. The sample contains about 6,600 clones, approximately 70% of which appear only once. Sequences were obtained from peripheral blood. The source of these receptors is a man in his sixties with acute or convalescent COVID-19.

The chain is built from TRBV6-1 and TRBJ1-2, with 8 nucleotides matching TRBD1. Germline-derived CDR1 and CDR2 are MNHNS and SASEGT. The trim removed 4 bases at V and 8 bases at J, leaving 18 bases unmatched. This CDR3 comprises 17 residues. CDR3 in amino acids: CASSATGEEKRHSGYTF. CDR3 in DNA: TGTGCCAGCAGTGCGACAGGGGAAGAAAAACGACATAGCGGCTACACCTTC.

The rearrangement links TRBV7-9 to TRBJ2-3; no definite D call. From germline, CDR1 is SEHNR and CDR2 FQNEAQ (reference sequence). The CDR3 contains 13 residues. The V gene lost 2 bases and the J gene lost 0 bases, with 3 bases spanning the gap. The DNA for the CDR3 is TGTGCCAGCAGCTTACTGAGCACAGATACGCAGTATTTT. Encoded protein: CASSLLSTDTQYF.

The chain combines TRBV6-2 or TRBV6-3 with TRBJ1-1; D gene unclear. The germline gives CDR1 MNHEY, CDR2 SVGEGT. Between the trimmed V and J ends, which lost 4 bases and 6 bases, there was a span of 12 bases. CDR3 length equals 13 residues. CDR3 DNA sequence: TGTGCCAGCAGTTCCCCCCCTCCGGCTGAAGCTTTCTTT. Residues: CASSSPPPAEAFF.

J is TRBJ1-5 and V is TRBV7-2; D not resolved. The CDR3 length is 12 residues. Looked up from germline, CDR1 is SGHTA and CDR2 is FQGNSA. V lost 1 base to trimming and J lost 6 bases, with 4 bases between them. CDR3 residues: CASSLELQPQHF. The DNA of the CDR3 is TGTGCCAGCAGCTTAGAGCTTCAGCCCCAGCATTTT. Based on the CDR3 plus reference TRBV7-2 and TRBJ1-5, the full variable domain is GAGVSQSPSNKVTEKGKDVELRCDPISGHTALYWYRQSLGQGLEFLIYFQGNSAPDKSGLPSDRFSAERTGGSVSTLTIQRTQQEDSAVYLCASSLELQPQHFGDGTRLSIL.

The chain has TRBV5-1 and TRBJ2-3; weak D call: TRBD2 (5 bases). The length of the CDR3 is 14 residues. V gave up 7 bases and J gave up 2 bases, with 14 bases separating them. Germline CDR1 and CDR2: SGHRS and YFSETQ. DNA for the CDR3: TGCGCCAGCTGCCTAGCCGACTCCACAGATACGCAGTATTTT. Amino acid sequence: CASCLADSTDTQYF. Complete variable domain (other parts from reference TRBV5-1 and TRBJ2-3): KAGVTQTPRYLIKTRGQQVTLSCSPISGHRSVSWYQQTPGQGLQFLFEYFSETQRNKGNFPGRFSGRQFSNSRSEMNVSTLELGDSALYLCASCLADSTDTQYFGPGTRLTVL.

For the CDR3, the DNA is TGTGCCAGCAGCCAGCCGGGACAGACTTACGAGCAGTACTTC. Its protein product is CASSQPGQTYEQYF. V and J are TRBV3-1 (or the pseudogene TRBV3-2) and TRBJ2-7, with 7 bases lining up with TRBD1. The CDR3 totals 14 residues. V dropped 3 bases and J dropped 4; count of bases not matched to a gene: 6. CDR1 is LGHDT, CDR2 YNNKEL, per germline (reference sequence).

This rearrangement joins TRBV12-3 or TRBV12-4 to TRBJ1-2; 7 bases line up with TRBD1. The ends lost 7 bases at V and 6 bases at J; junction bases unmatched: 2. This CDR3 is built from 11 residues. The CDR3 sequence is CASTQGNGYTF. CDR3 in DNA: TGTGCCAGCACACAGGGGAATGGCTACACCTTC.

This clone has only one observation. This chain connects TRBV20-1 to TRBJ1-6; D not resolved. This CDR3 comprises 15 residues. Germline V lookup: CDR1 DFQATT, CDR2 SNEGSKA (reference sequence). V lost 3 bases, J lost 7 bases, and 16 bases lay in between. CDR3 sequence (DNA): TGCAGTGCTAGTGAATCCGGCAGGCTGAATTCACCCCTCCACTTT. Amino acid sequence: CSASESGRLNSPLHF.

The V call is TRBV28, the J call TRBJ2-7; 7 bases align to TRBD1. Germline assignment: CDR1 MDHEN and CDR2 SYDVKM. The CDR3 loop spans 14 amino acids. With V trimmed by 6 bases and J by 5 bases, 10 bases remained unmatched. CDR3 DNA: TGTGCCAGCAGCCCACCGGGACAGCTTAACGAGCAGTACTTC. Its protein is CASSPPGQLNEQYF.

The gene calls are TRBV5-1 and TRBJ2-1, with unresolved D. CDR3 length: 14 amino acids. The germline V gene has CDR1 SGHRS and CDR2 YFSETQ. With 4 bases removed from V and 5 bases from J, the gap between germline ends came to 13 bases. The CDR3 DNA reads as TGCGCCAGCAGCAACCCGACTTCAAACAATGAGCAGTTCTTC. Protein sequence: CASSNPTSNNEQFF.

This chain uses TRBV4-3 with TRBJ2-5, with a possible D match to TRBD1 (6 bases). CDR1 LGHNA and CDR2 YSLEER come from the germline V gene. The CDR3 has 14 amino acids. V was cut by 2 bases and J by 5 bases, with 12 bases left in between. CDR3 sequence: CASSQTTGWETQYF. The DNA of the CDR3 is TGCGCCAGCAGCCAAACCACAGGGTGGGAGACCCAGTACTTC.

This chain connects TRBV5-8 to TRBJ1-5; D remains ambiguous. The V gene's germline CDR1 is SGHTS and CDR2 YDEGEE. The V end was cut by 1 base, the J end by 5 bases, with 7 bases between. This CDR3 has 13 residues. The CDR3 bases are TGTGCCAGCAGCTTGAGACTTGATCAGCCCCAGCATTTT. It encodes CASSLRLDQPQHF. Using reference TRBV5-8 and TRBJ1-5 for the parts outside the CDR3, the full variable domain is EAGVTQSPTHLIKTRGQQATLRCSPISGHTSVYWYQQALGLGLQFLLWYDEGEERNRGNFPPRFSGRQFPNYSSELNVNALELEDSALYLCASSLRLDQPQHFGDGTRLSIL.

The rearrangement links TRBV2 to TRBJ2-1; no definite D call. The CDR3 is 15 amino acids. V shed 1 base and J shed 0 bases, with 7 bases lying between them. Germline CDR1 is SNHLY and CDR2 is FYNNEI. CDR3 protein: CASSEDSLSYNEQFF. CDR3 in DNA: TGTGCCAGCAGTGAAGACAGTCTCTCCTACAATGAGCAGTTCTTC. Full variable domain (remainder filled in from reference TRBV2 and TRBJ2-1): EPEVTQTPSHQVTQMGQEVILRCVPISNHLYFYWYRQILGQKVEFLVSFYNNEISEKSEIFDDQFSVERPDGSNFTLKIRSTKLEDSAMYFCASSEDSLSYNEQFFGPGTRLTVL.